The sequence of this TCR beta chain was determined in a study of cytomegalovirus exposure and HLA in healthy donors. Overall study results and limits: The listing of fewer than 200 TCR beta chains classed them as cytomegalovirus-associated. Among the CMV-associated chains, a few were confirmed in vitro as specific for CMV antigens. A missense variant in DCLRE1C was later tied to TCR beta V- and J-gene trimming. In all likelihood, a cluster of highly shared sequence variants was a sequencing artifact.

Points on this clone: Its matching antigen is unknown.

Use of 60 Vbeta and 13 Jbeta primers characterized the PCR. The method was immunoSEQ multiplex PCR; TCRdb's version includes in-frame clones alone and lacks a portion of them. The repertoire holds under 150,000 clones, with roughly 77% as singletons. The V gene lost 2 bases and the J gene lost 8 bases, with 11 bases spanning the gap. The length of the CDR3 is 13 residues. Germline CDR1 SGHDT, CDR2 YYEEEE. The sequenced sample consisted of PBMCs. The chain recombines TRBV5-6 with TRBJ2-1, with a weak D call TRBD1 (5 bases). The receptor was derived from a woman aged 40 to 50 in good health and CMV-seropositive. In DNA form, the CDR3 reads TGTGCCAGCAGCTTTTTTCAGGGTTATGAGCAGTTCTTC. Translating it yields CASSFFQGYEQFF.